This is a list of T cell receptor beta chains from one sample in a study of blood T cell repertoires in COVID-19. The method was immunoSEQ multiplex PCR; TCRdb's version includes in-frame clones alone and lacks a portion of them. The sample has 65,000 to 80,000 clones, roughly 90% seen once; the top ten hold approximately 3%. The sequenced sample was peripheral blood. The receptors were gathered from a man between 65 and 79 years old with active or convalescent COVID-19. The CDR3 runs from the conserved cysteine through the conserved F or W. D genes are given only for firm matches. Some rows mark clone size as missing; the rest say once, few, many or name a class of expanded clone.

once	TRBV19	TRBJ2-1	-	15	TGTGCCAGTAGTATAGGGGGGGGCAGTCACAATGAGCAGTTCTTC	CASSIGGGSHNEQFF
once	TRBV6-1	TRBJ1-5	TRBD1	14	TGTGCCAGCAGTGACGCCCCAGGGGGCCGGGCCCAGCATTTT	CASSDAPGGRAQHF
once	TRBV30	TRBJ2-3	-	15	TGTGCCTGGAGTATGGGGGGACTCGGCACAGATACGCAGTATTTT	CAWSMGGLGTDTQYF
-	TRBV19	TRBJ1-6	-	14	TGTGCCAGCACACTTCAGGGAAATAATTCACCCCTCCACTTT	CASTLQGNNSPLHF
-	TRBV5-1	TRBJ1-2	-	15	TGCGCCAGCAGCTTGGAGGGACACCCTAACTATGGCTACACCTTC	CASSLEGHPNYGYTF
-	TRBV6-1	TRBJ2-5	TRBD2	16	TGTGCCAGCAGTGAATTACTAGCGGGAGTCCAAGAGACCCAGTACTTC	CASSELLAGVQETQYF
-	TRBV2	TRBJ1-1	TRBD1	13	TGTGCCGCCGGGAGAGACAGGGGAACTGAAGCTTTCTTT	CAAGRDRGTEAFF
-	TRBV5-1	TRBJ2-1	TRBD2	16	TGCGCCAGCAGTCTCGGGACTAGCGGGGGACTCAATGAGCAGTTCTTC	CASSLGTSGGLNEQFF
-	TRBV24-1	TRBJ2-5	TRBD1	16	TGTGCCACCAGTGAAACTCGACAGGGGGTAGGAGAGACCCAGTACTTC	CATSETRQGVGETQYF
-	TRBV5-1	TRBJ1-3	-	17	TGCGCCAGCAGCTTGGACCCAGGCTCTTCCTCTGGAAACACCATATATTTT	CASSLDPGSSSGNTIYF
-	TRBV28	TRBJ2-1	TRBD1	15	TGTGCCAGCAGAGATCGGACAGGGGTCGGGAATGAGCAGTTCTTC	CASRDRTGVGNEQFF
-	TRBV28	TRBJ2-6	TRBD1	15	TGTGCCAGCAGTCTACAGGGGGCGGGGGCCAACGTCCTGACTTTC	CASSLQGAGANVLTF
-	TRBV10-3	TRBJ2-7	TRBD2	21	TGTGCCATCAGCAATTATCACAAATATAAGGGACTAGCGGGAGATCCCTACGAGCAGTACTTC	CAISNYHKYKGLAGDPYEQYF
-	TRBV3-1/TRBV3-2	TRBJ2-7	TRBD2	15	TGTGCCAGCAGCCAAGATTGGCGGGGGACCTACGAGCAGTACTTC	CASSQDWRGTYEQYF
-	TRBV28	TRBJ1-1	-	13	TGTGCCAGCAGTTTACGCAGGGCTTCTGGTGCTTTCTTT	CASSLRRASGAFF
-	TRBV5-4	TRBJ2-7	-	14	TGTGCCAGCGGTACCGGGAGCGCCTACTACGAGCAGTACTTC	CASGTGSAYYEQYF
-	TRBV13	TRBJ1-6	TRBD1	16	TGTGCCAGCAGCGTTGGGAGGGGGACAGGAGTTTCACCCCTCCACTTT	CASSVGRGTGVSPLHF
-	TRBV6-1	TRBJ2-3	TRBD1	15	TGTGCCAGCAGTGAATCACAGGGGGCTGTAGATACGCAGTATTTT	CASSESQGAVDTQYF
-	TRBV27	TRBJ2-1	TRBD1	12	TGTGCCAGCAGTCCGGACAGGGGGTGGCAGTTCTTC	CASSPDRGWQFF